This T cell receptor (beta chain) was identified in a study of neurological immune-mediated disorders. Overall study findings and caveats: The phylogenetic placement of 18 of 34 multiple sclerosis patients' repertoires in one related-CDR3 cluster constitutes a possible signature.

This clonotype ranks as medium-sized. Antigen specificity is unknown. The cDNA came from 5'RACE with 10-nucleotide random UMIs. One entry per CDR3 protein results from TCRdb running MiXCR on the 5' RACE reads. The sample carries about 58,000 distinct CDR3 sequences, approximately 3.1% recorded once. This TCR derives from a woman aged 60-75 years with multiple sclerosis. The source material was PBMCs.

CDR3: CASSLNRAAGNTIYF. The CDR3 bases are TGTGCCAGCAGCCTAAACAGGGCTGCGGGAAACACCATATATTTT. The chain carries TRBV3-1 and TRBJ1-3; tentative D call: TRBD1 (6 bases). V dropped 4 bases and J dropped 4 bases, with 14 bases sitting between them. Germline loops: CDR1 LGHDT, CDR2 YNNKEL (reference sequence). This CDR3 has 15 amino acids.